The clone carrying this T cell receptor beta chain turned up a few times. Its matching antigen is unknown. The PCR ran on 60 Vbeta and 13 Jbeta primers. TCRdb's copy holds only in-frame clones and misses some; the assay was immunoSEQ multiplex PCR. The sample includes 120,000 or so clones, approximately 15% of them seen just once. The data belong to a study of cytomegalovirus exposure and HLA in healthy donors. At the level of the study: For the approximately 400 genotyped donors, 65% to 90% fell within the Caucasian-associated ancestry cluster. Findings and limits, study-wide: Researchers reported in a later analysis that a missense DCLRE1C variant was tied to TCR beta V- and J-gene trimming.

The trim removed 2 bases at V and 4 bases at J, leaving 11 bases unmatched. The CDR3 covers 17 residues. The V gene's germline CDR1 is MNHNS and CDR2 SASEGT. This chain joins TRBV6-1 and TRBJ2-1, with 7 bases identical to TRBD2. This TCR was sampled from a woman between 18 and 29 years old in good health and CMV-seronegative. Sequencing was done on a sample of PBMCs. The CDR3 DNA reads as TGTGCCAGCAGTGAACGGACGGGGGGACTACTTTACAATGAGCAGTTCTTC. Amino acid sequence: CASSERTGGLLYNEQFF.